Here is one TCR beta chain with its context. The germline V gene has CDR1 MNHEY and CDR2 SVGEGT. The CDR3 consists of 10 residues. Between the trimmed V and J ends, which lost 8 bases and 6 bases, there was a span of 5 bases. TCRdb ran MiXCR on the PCR reads and lists one entry per CDR3 protein. The table records 1,500 to 2,000 distinct CDR3 sequences, 21% of them present only once. These data are taken from a study of CXCR3 chemokines and chemotherapy response in bladder cancer. This material was collected from a patient whose treatment included neoadjuvant chemotherapy. This chain links TRBV6-2 or TRBV6-3 with TRBJ2-4; tentatively, D is TRBD2 (5 bases). This TCR came from a human donor with bladder cancer that did not respond to neoadjuvant chemotherapy. In DNA form, the CDR3 reads TGTGCCAGCGGGAGAAACATTCAGTACTTC. Residues: CASGRNIQYF.